The 19 T cell receptor beta chains in this list originate from one sample, sequenced in a study of OX40 agonist ivuxolimab in advanced cancers. Repertoires were generated with immunoSEQ multiplex PCR, while TCRdb's copy carries only in-frame clones and drops some. The repertoire holds about 62,000 clones, with 80% to 90% as singletons. Sequenced here: CD4+ or CD8+ T cells sorted from blood, sampled in a trial of the OX40 agonist ivuxolimab. These receptors were obtained from an adult with an advanced solid tumor such as melanoma, head and neck, liver or kidney cancer.

The chain combines TRBV5-1 with TRBJ1-2, with TRBD1 identical over 8 bases. This CDR3 contains 14 residues. Germline loops: CDR1 SGHRS, CDR2 YFSETQ. The trim removed 4 bases at V and 2 bases at J, leaving 4 bases unmatched. CDR3: CASSQTGANYGYTF. Written as DNA, the CDR3 is TGCGCCAGCAGCCAGACAGGGGCCAACTATGGCTACACCTTC.

V gene TRBV7-9 combines with J gene TRBJ1-1; no firm D call. V was clipped by 5 bases and J by 1 base, with 8 bases between them. The length of the CDR3 is 13 residues. CDR1 is SEHNR, CDR2 FQNEAQ, per germline (reference sequence). The CDR3 nucleotides read TGTGCCAGCAGCCTAGGGTCGAACACTGAAGCTTTCTTT. It codes for CASSLGSNTEAFF.

The chain recombines TRBV19 with TRBJ1-4, with D hard to call. The CDR3 has 16 amino acids. V lost 6 bases to trimming and J lost 0 bases, with 14 bases between them. Germline-derived CDR1 and CDR2 are LNHDA and SQIVND (reference sequence). The CDR3 protein is CASRDGKLSTNEKLFF. The DNA for the CDR3 is TGTGCCAGTAGGGACGGGAAACTTTCAACTAATGAAAAACTGTTTTTT.

This clone was observed a few times. The chain recombines TRBV9 with TRBJ1-1; the D is unclear. This CDR3 region has 14 residues. Germline V gives CDR1 SGDLS, CDR2 YYNGEE. Between the trimmed V and J ends, which lost 0 bases and 1 base, there was a span of 7 bases. Here the CDR3 reads CASSVGGQNTEAFF. The CDR3 DNA reads TGTGCCAGCAGCGTAGGAGGTCAGAACACTGAAGCTTTCTTT. The full variable domain, its missing parts supplied by reference TRBV9 and TRBJ1-1, is DSGVTQTPKHLITATGQRVTLRCSPRSGDLSVYWYQQSLDQGLQFLIQYYNGEERAKGNILERFSAQQFPDLHSELNLSSLELGDSALYFCASSVGGQNTEAFFGQGTRLTVV.

The V gene is TRBV2, the J gene TRBJ2-7; 9 bases agree with TRBD1. Germline CDR1 SNHLY, CDR2 FYNNEI. The junction had 9 bases not matched to a gene; V was cut back by 6 bases and J by 3 bases. The CDR3 runs to 15 residues. CDR3 DNA: TGTGCCAGCAGACCTCTGGGACAGGGAAACTACGAGCAGTACTTC. Translating gives CASRPLGQGNYEQYF. The variable domain in full, with the rest retrieved from reference TRBV2 and TRBJ2-7, is EPEVTQTPSHQVTQMGQEVILRCVPISNHLYFYWYRQILGQKVEFLVSFYNNEISEKSEIFDDQFSVERPDGSNFTLKIRSTKLEDSAMYFCASRPLGQGNYEQYFGPGTRLTVT.

In DNA, the CDR3 is TGTGCCAGCACCTCCCGGGGGCAGGGGGGTTTCTCTGGAAACACCATATATTTT. Translated: CASTSRGQGGFSGNTIYF. The chain has TRBV13 and TRBJ1-3; the match to TRBD1 covers 7 bases. This CDR3 is built from 18 residues. V trimming: 7 bases; J trimming: 0 bases; junction bases outside the gene matches: 15. The germline V gene encodes CDR1 PRHDT and CDR2 FYEKMQ (reference sequence).

This chain connects TRBV28 to TRBJ1-3, with D tentatively TRBD1 (5 bases). The CDR3 is made up of 15 amino acids. CDR1 MDHEN and CDR2 SYDVKM come from the germline V gene. Trimming left V 5 bases short and J 0 bases short, with 11 bases between. CDR3 in DNA: TGTGCCAGCAGTATGGGGCAGGTCTCTGGAAACACCATATATTTT. Translated: CASSMGQVSGNTIYF.

The chain uses TRBV12-5 and TRBJ2-1, with TRBD1 matching 9 bases. Germline assignment: CDR1 LGHNT and CDR2 FRNRAP. J was trimmed by 7 bases and V by 0 bases; bases with no gene match: 10. The length of the CDR3 is 17 residues. As DNA, the CDR3 is TGTGCTAGTGGTTTGGTCCTCGGGACAGGGCTTAAGAATGAGCAGTTCTTC. Translating gives CASGLVLGTGLKNEQFF.

This rearrangement joins TRBV6-5 to TRBJ1-6; TRBD1 agrees at 7 bases. The junction had 4 bases not matched to a gene; V was cut back by 0 bases and J by 8 bases. This CDR3 comprises 15 residues. Germline loops: CDR1 MNHEY, CDR2 SVGAGI. In DNA form, the CDR3 reads TGTGCCAGCAGTTACTCGGGGACAGCAGATTCACCCCTCCACTTT. Its translation: CASSYSGTADSPLHF.

The table lists this clone with a few counts. This chain joins TRBV5-1 and TRBJ2-3; 9 nucleotides line up with TRBD2. In germline, CDR1 is SGHRS, CDR2 YFSETQ. The CDR3 has 16 residues. V shed 0 bases and J 2 bases; nucleotides not matched to a gene: 4. The CDR3 DNA reads as TGCGCCAGCAGCTTGGTTAGCGGGGGCCTCACAGATACGCAGTATTTT. It encodes CASSLVSGGLTDTQYF.

This clone has a single count. The chain joins TRBV4-1 to TRBJ2-7; 9 nucleotides agree with TRBD1. V was clipped by 4 bases and J by 7 bases; unmatched bases: 11. The CDR3 spans 15 residues. CDR1 and CDR2 (germline): MGHRA, YSYEKL. CDR3 DNA sequence: TGCGCCAGCAGCCTACCGGGACAGGGTGAGCGAGAGCAGTACTTC. It is translated as CASSLPGQGEREQYF.

This clone was recorded a few times. The rearrangement links TRBV6-5 to TRBJ2-2; D call uncertain. The CDR3 is 12 residues long. V was shortened by 4 bases and J by 8 bases, with 8 bases between the two germline ends. Per the germline V gene, CDR1 is MNHEY and CDR2 is SVGAGI. The chain's CDR3 is CASSFFRGELFF. The CDR3 nucleotides read TGTGCCAGCAGTTTTTTCAGGGGGGAGCTGTTTTTT.

The CDR3 DNA reads as TGTGCCAGTAGCCTCCGGGGAGAGCCGTACTATGGCTACACCTTC. Residues: CASSLRGEPYYGYTF. This sequence joins TRBV19 and TRBJ1-2; D unclear. Trimming left V 6 bases short and J 3 bases short, with 17 bases between. The germline CDR1 and CDR2 sequences are LNHDA and SQIVND (reference sequence). The CDR3 is 15 residues long.

The chain has TRBV6-6 and TRBJ1-3, with a tentative D call TRBD1 (6 bases). V gave up 7 bases and J gave up 4 bases, with 8 bases separating them. The germline V gene encodes CDR1 MNHNY and CDR2 SVGAGI (reference sequence). CDR3 length equals 12 residues. For the CDR3, the DNA is TGTGCCAGCACAGGGGCCGGAAACACCATATATTTT. Encoded protein: CASTGAGNTIYF.

The chain employs TRBV2 and TRBJ2-7, with 10 positions matching TRBD1. Germline loops: CDR1 SNHLY, CDR2 FYNNEI. There are 16 residues in the CDR3. V was clipped by 3 bases and J by 2 bases; unmatched bases: 7. The CDR3 bases are TGTGCCAGCAGTGATCCGGTGGGACAGGGGACCTACGAGCAGTACTTC. This gives the protein CASSDPVGQGTYEQYF.

The rearrangement joins TRBV11-3 to TRBJ2-7; D might be TRBD2 (6 bases). V dropped 8 bases and J dropped 4 bases, with 12 bases sitting between them. This CDR3 is built from 12 residues. Germline values: CDR1 SGHNT, CDR2 YENEEA. CDR3 DNA sequence: TGTGCCAGCGGCGGGGACGGGTACGAGCAGTACTTC. Translated, it gives CASGGDGYEQYF. The complete variable domain, with remaining parts taken from reference TRBV11-3 and TRBJ2-7, reads EAGVVQSPRYKIIEKKQPVAFWCNPISGHNTLYWYLQNLGQGPELLIRYENEEAVDDSQLPKDRFSAERLKGVDSTLKIQPAELGDSAVYLCASGGDGYEQYFGPGTRLTVT.

The rearrangement joins TRBV7-9 to TRBJ2-6; 9 bases agree with TRBD1. CDR1 is SEHNR, CDR2 FQNEAQ, per germline (reference sequence). After removal of 1 base from V and 1 base from J, the junction contained 5 bases not matched to a gene. This CDR3 contains 18 residues. In DNA form, the CDR3 reads TGTGCCAGCAGCTTAGGGTCTGGGACAGGGTCTGGGGCCAACGTCCTGACTTTC. Translated, it gives CASSLGSGTGSGANVLTF. The complete variable domain, with remaining parts taken from reference TRBV7-9 and TRBJ2-6, reads DTGVSQNPRHKITKRGQNVTFRCDPISEHNRLYWYRQTLGQGPEFLTYFQNEAQLEKSRLLSDRFSAERPKGSFSTLEIQRTEQGDSAMYLCASSLGSGTGSGANVLTFGAGSRLTVL.

The J gene is TRBJ1-6, the V gene TRBV27; 8 bases agree with TRBD1. V shed 3 bases and J 6 bases; nucleotides not matched to a gene: 13. Germline V lookup: CDR1 MNHEY, CDR2 SMNVEV (reference sequence). The CDR3 runs to 18 residues. DNA for the CDR3: TGTGCCAGCAGTTTTGGCCCAACATGGACAGGGCTTAATTCACCCCTCCACTTT. It translates to CASSFGPTWTGLNSPLHF.

The chain is built from TRBV5-1 and TRBJ2-3; the D is unclear. Germline CDR1 and CDR2: SGHRS and YFSETQ. Trimming cost V 1 base and J 6 bases, with 6 bases left between them. There are 12 residues in the CDR3. CDR3 coding DNA: TGCGCCAGCAGCTTGAGTGGGGATACGCAGTATTTT. It specifies CASSLSGDTQYF. Using reference TRBV5-1 and TRBJ2-3 for the parts outside the CDR3, the full variable domain is KAGVTQTPRYLIKTRGQQVTLSCSPISGHRSVSWYQQTPGQGLQFLFEYFSETQRNKGNFPGRFSGRQFSNSRSEMNVSTLELGDSALYLCASSLSGDTQYFGPGTRLTVL.